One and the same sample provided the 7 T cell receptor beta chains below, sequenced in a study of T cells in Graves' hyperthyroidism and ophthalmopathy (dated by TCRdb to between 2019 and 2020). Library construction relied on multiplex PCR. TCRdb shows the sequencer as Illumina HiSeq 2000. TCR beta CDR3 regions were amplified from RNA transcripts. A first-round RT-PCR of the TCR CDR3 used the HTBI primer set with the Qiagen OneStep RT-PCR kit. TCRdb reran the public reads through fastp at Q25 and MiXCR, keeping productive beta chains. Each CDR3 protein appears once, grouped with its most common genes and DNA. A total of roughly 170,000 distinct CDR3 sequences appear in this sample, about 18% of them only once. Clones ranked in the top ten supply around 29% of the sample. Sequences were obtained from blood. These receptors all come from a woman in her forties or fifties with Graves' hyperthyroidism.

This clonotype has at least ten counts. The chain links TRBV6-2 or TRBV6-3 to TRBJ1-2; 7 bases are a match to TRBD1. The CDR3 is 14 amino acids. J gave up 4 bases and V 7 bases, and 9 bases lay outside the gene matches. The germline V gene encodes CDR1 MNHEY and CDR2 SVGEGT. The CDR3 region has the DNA TGTGCCAGCACCCCGGGCAGGGGGTTCTATGGCTACACCTTC. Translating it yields CASTPGRGFYGYTF.

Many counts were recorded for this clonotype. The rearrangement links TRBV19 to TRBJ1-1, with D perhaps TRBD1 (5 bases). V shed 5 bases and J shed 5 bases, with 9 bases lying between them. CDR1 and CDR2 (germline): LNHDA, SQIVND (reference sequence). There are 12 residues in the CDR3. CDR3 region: CASSGGWTEAFF. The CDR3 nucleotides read TGTGCCAGTAGTGGGGGGTGGACTGAAGCTTTCTTT.

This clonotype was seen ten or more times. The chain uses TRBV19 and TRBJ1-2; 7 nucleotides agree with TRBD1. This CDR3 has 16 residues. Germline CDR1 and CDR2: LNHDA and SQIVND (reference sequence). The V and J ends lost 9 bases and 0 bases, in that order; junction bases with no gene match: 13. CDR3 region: CASNTGSTGSNYGYTF. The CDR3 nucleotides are TGTGCCAGCAACACGGGGTCGACAGGGTCTAACTATGGCTACACCTTC.

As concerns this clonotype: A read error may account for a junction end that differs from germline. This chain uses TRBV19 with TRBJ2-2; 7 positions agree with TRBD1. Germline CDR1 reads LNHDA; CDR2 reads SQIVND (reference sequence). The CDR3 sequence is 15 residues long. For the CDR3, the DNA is TGTGCCGGTAGTCCGCGACAGGGGAACACCGGGGAGCTGTTTTTT. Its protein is CAGSPRQGNTGELFF.

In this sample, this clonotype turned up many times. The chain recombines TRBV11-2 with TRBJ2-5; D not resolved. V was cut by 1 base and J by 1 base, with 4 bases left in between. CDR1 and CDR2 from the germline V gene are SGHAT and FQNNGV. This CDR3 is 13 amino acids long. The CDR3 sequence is CASSLAIQETQYF. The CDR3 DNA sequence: TGTGCCAGCAGCTTAGCCATCCAAGAGACCCAGTACTTC.

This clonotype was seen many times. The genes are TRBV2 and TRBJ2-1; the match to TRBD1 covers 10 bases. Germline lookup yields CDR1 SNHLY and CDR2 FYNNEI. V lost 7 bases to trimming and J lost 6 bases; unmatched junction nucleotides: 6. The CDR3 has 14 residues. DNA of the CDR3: TGTGCCAGCAATTCGGGACAGGGGTTCAATGAGCAGTTCTTC. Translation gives CASNSGQGFNEQFF.

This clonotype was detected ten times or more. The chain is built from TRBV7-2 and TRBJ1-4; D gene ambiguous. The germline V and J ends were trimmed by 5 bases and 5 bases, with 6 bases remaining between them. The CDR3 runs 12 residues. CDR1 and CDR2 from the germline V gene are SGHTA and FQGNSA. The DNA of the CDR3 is TGTGCCAGCAGCAAACGGAATGAAAAACTGTTTTTT. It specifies CASSKRNEKLFF.